These 6 T cell receptor beta chains were sequenced from one sample in a study of blood T cell repertoires in COVID-19. Here immunoSEQ multiplex PCR was the method, and the copy in TCRdb shows in-frame clones only, minus some. Of roughly 250,000 clones in the sample, roughly 91% were seen once. Input material: PBMCs or T cells enriched from blood (not recorded which). These receptors were taken from a man in his forties who had recovered from COVID-19.

V usage is TRBV4-2 and J usage is TRBJ2-4, with 12 bases aligning to TRBD2. Losses at the gene ends were 1 base for V and 9 bases for J; bases not matched to a gene: 4. The CDR3 totals 15 residues. Germline values: CDR1 LGHNA, CDR2 YNFKEQ. The CDR3 sequence: CASSQAASGGGIQYF. The CDR3 nucleotides are TGTGCCAGCAGCCAAGCGGCTAGCGGGGGGGGCATTCAGTACTTC.

The V call is TRBV20-1, the J call TRBJ2-5; TRBD2 might be the D (5 bases). This CDR3 region has 10 residues. Germline assignment: CDR1 DFQATT and CDR2 SNEGSKA (reference sequence). The V gene lost 7 bases and the J gene lost 7 bases, with 10 bases spanning the gap. This CDR3 reads CSGGLRTQYF. Written as DNA, the CDR3 is TGCAGTGGCGGGCTGCGGACCCAGTACTTC.

J is TRBJ2-3 and V is TRBV7-9; 7 positions match TRBD1. This CDR3 is built from 13 residues. J lost 5 bases, V lost 6 bases, and 5 bases had no gene match. CDR1 and CDR2 from the germline V gene are SEHNR and FQNEAQ (reference sequence). The CDR3 bases are TGTGCCAGCAGTTGGACAGGTGTAGATACGCAGTATTTT. Its translation: CASSWTGVDTQYF.

In DNA, the CDR3 is TGTGCCAGCAGCTTAGTCTTGCTGACAGGGGCGGATGAAAAACTGTTTTTT. This sequence encodes CASSLVLLTGADEKLFF. The V call is TRBV11-3, the J call TRBJ1-4, with 8 bases matching TRBD1. Germline assignment: CDR1 SGHNT and CDR2 YENEEA. The V gene end was trimmed by 1 base and the J gene end by 6 bases; junction bases not matched to a gene: 10. The CDR3 is 17 amino acids.

This clone showed up just a few times. The V call is TRBV30, the J call TRBJ1-1, with TRBD1 matching over 8 bases. This CDR3 is built from 16 residues. Germline lookup yields CDR1 GTSNPN and CDR2 SVGIG (reference sequence). V was clipped by 2 bases and J by 4 bases; unmatched bases: 12. For the CDR3, the DNA is TGTGCCTGGAGTCCAACCCAGGGGGCAGGTTTCACTGAAGCTTTCTTT. Translation: CAWSPTQGAGFTEAFF.

The chain uses TRBV7-9 and TRBJ2-1, with D perhaps matching TRBD2 (5 bases). This CDR3 is built from 15 residues. Trimming removed 5 bases from V and 6 bases from J, with 17 bases in between. Germline values: CDR1 SEHNR, CDR2 FQNEAQ (reference sequence). For the CDR3, the DNA is TGTGCCAGCAGCGCCGGGGAACTTTATCGCAATGAGCAGTTCTTC. Translating gives CASSAGELYRNEQFF.